The 27 T cell receptor beta chains below were found in one sample sequenced in a study of blood T cells in healthy people across ages. Through a sample-barcoded 5' primer and a J-beta primer mix, a second PCR was run for about 6 to 11 cycles. TCRdb re-derived calls from the 5' RACE reads in MiXCR, one entry per CDR3 protein. The sample has roughly 2 million distinct CDR3 sequences, about 50% seen once; the top ten hold more than 2%. Material for sequencing was blood. All receptors derive from a woman aged 40 to 50 in good health.

This clonotype came up a few times. The chain couples TRBV4-2 to TRBJ2-3, with 7 bases that match TRBD1. J lost 6 bases, V lost 1 base, and 7 bases had no gene match. There are 15 residues in the CDR3. CDR1 is LGHNA and CDR2 is YNFKEQ in the germline V gene. CDR3 nucleotides: TGTGCCAGCAGCCAAGGGGACAGTTCGGCGGATACGCAGTATTTT. Translating it yields CASSQGDSSADTQYF.

The genes are TRBV5-5 and TRBJ1-2; 10 bases are shared with TRBD1. CDR1 SGHKS and CDR2 YYEKEE come from the germline V gene (reference sequence). V trimming: 6 bases; J trimming: 7 bases; junction bases outside the gene matches: 12. The CDR3 has 15 amino acids. This CDR3 is CASTQSGTGVLGYTF. CDR3 in DNA: TGTGCCAGCACCCAGTCCGGGACAGGGGTCCTTGGCTACACCTTC.

The chain has TRBV7-2 and TRBJ2-7, with 7 positions matching TRBD2. The J call may be incorrect, as the DNA end agrees better with TRBJ2-5. Per germline, CDR1 SGHTA and CDR2 FQGNSA. The CDR3 runs to 15 residues. CDR3 bases: TGTGCCAGCAGCCCACTCCGACTAGCCTTAGAGACCCAGTACTTC. Its translation: CASSPLRLALETQYF.

The chain employs TRBV4-1 and TRBJ1-2, with TRBD1 matching 8 bases. Trimming removed 1 base from V and 7 bases from J; junction bases left unmatched: 5. This CDR3 comprises 14 residues. Germline assignment: CDR1 MGHRA and CDR2 YSYEKL. The chain's CDR3 is CASSQVQGASGYTF. The CDR3 region has the DNA TGCGCCAGCAGCCAAGTTCAGGGGGCGTCTGGCTACACCTTC.

In this sample, this clonotype turned up once. The chain employs TRBV7-2 and TRBJ1-3; the D gene is possibly TRBD1 (6 bases). CDR1 is SGHTA and CDR2 is FQGNSA in the germline V gene. This CDR3 has 16 amino acids. Deletions cut 5 bases from V and 0 bases from J, with 14 bases between. The CDR3 here is CASSGRQVTSGNTIYF. The CDR3 bases are TGTGCCAGCAGCGGCAGACAGGTTACCTCTGGAAACACCATATATTTT.

This clonotype was counted between two and nine times. The chain couples TRBV20-1 to TRBJ2-1, with 9 bases fitting TRBD2. V dropped 6 bases and J dropped 8; count of bases not matched to a gene: 5. CDR3 length: 12 amino acids. CDR1 and CDR2 from the germline V gene are DFQATT and SNEGSKA (reference sequence). The CDR3 reads CSASAGGYEQFF. In DNA, the CDR3 is TGCAGTGCGTCAGCGGGGGGCTATGAGCAGTTCTTC.

The chain joins TRBV24-1 to TRBJ2-5; TRBD2 aligns across 10 bases. Looked up from germline, CDR1 is KGHDR and CDR2 is SFDVKD. CDR3 size: 15 residues. The ends lost 5 bases at V and 2 bases at J; junction bases unmatched: 4. CDR3 amino acids: CATSALAGAQETQYF. Here the CDR3 DNA reads TGTGCCACCAGTGCCCTAGCGGGAGCACAAGAGACCCAGTACTTC.

This clonotype was observed a few times. The rearrangement uses TRBV9 and TRBJ2-3; D is undetermined. Germline CDR1 SGDLS, CDR2 YYNGEE. V gave up 0 bases and J gave up 6 bases, with 5 bases separating them. This CDR3 has 12 residues. CDR3 bases: TGTGCCAGCAGCGTAGCGTTGGATACGCAGTATTTT. Amino acid sequence: CASSVALDTQYF. The full variable domain, completed using reference TRBV9 and TRBJ2-3, is DSGVTQTPKHLITATGQRVTLRCSPRSGDLSVYWYQQSLDQGLQFLIQYYNGEERAKGNILERFSAQQFPDLHSELNLSSLELGDSALYFCASSVALDTQYFGPGTRLTVL.

This chain connects TRBV7-2 to TRBJ2-5; 7 bases are a match to TRBD1. Germline CDR1 and CDR2: SGHTA and FQGNSA. V shed 2 bases and J 7 bases; nucleotides not matched to a gene: 10. CDR3 size: 15 residues. CDR3 nucleotides: TGTGCCAGCAGCTTAACCTTGACAGGGCAGGGGACCCAGTACTTC. As protein: CASSLTLTGQGTQYF.

J is TRBJ2-5 and V is TRBV13; no firm D call. V was pared by 5 bases and J by 1 base, with 17 bases between. The germline V gene encodes CDR1 PRHDT and CDR2 FYEKMQ (reference sequence). The CDR3 runs to 16 residues. For the CDR3, the DNA is TGTGCCAGCAGCCCCTACGGATCCGCAGTCCAAGAGACCCAGTACTTC. It codes for CASSPYGSAVQETQYF.

The chain is built from TRBV11-2 and TRBJ2-1, with 8 positions matching TRBD2. V lost 6 bases, J lost 7 bases, and 20 bases stayed unmatched. Germline CDR1 and CDR2: SGHAT and FQNNGV. The CDR3 totals 18 residues. CDR3: CASSFAQEGAGVGNEQFF. Written as DNA, the CDR3 is TGTGCCAGCAGTTTTGCCCAGGAAGGAGCGGGGGTGGGGAATGAGCAGTTCTTC.

The chain recombines TRBV15 with TRBJ2-3; no clear D gene. Germline CDR1 and CDR2: LNHNV and YYDKDF (reference sequence). CDR3 length: 17 residues. V was clipped by 0 bases and J by 0 bases, with 13 bases between them. The CDR3 loop reads CATSRDLGVTSTDTQYF. CDR3 DNA sequence: TGTGCCACCAGCAGAGATCTTGGGGTGACTAGCACAGATACGCAGTATTTT.

This clonotype was detected a few times. The V call is TRBV6-5, the J call TRBJ2-3; D is perhaps TRBD2 (6 bases). Trimming took off 5 bases at V and 6 bases at J, with 12 bases between the two ends. The CDR3 runs 13 residues. The germline CDR1 and CDR2 sequences are MNHEY and SVGAGI. The CDR3 DNA sequence: TGTGCCAGCAGTGACGGAGGGCGTGATACGCAGTATTTT. Protein: CASSDGGRDTQYF.

This clonotype showed up many times. The junction and the germline gene differ at one end; a read error may be behind it. The chain couples TRBV3-1 to TRBJ2-4; perhaps TRBD1 as D (5 bases). Germline values: CDR1 LGHDT, CDR2 YNNKEL (reference sequence). CDR3 length equals 14 residues. The CDR3 sequence: CASSQGVAKNIQYF. CDR3 bases: TGCGCCAGCAGCCAAGGGGTAGCCAAAAACATTCAGTACTTC. Full variable domain (rest looked up from reference TRBV3-1 and TRBJ2-4): DTAVSQTPKYLVTQMGNDKSIKCEQNLGHDTMYWYKQDSKKFLKIMFSYNNKELIINETVPNRFSPKSPDKAHLNLHINSLELGDSAVYFCASSQGVAKNIQYFGAGTRLSVL.

The chain is built from TRBV11-2 and TRBJ2-3, with D tentatively TRBD2 (6 bases). Germline CDR1 and CDR2: SGHAT and FQNNGV. This CDR3 contains 12 residues. V lost 0 bases, J lost 10 bases, and 8 bases lay in between. CDR3 DNA: TGTGCCAGCAGCTTAGAGTGGGGGGCGCAGTATTTT. This codes for CASSLEWGAQYF. Complete variable domain (other parts from reference TRBV11-2 and TRBJ2-3): EAGVAQSPRYKIIEKRQSVAFWCNPISGHATLYWYQQILGQGPKLLIQFQNNGVVDDSQLPKDRFSAERLKGVDSTLKIQPAKLEDSAVYLCASSLEWGAQYFGPGTRLTVL.

This chain links TRBV6-5 with TRBJ1-1; possible D gene TRBD1, 6 bases. Between the trimmed V and J ends, which lost 4 bases and 3 bases, there was a span of 15 bases. The V gene's germline CDR1 is MNHEY and CDR2 SVGAGI. There are 15 residues in the CDR3. The CDR3 spells CASSSQGYGHTEAFF. In DNA, the CDR3 is TGTGCCAGCAGTTCACAGGGTTACGGTCACACTGAAGCTTTCTTT.

V usage is TRBV20-1 and J usage is TRBJ2-4, with a weak D call TRBD2 (7 bases). The J call may be faulty, since TRBJ2-7 better matches the DNA end. Germline loops: CDR1 DFQATT, CDR2 SNEGSKA (reference sequence). CDR3 size: 15 residues. The CDR3 spells CSAREGTGGPYEQYF. CDR3 nucleotide sequence: TGCAGTGCTAGAGAGGGTACGGGGGGCCCCTACGAGCAGTACTTC.

This clonotype was counted a single time. This sequence may be a read error, since a much larger clone differs from it by one base. The chain combines TRBV11-2 with TRBJ2-6; 9 nucleotides line up with TRBD2. The CDR3 consists of 21 residues. CDR1 and CDR2 (germline): SGHAT, FQNNGV. V lost 5 bases to trimming and J lost 2 bases; unmatched junction nucleotides: 19. The CDR3, as DNA: TGTGCCAGCAGCCCAAGGGCCTATAGCGGGGGTGTTAGCCCTGGGGCCAACGTCCTGACTTTC. Its protein product is CASSPRAYSGGVSPGANVLTF.

This clonotype was seen a few times. The chain couples TRBV4-2 to TRBJ2-5; TRBD2 aligns across 7 bases. V shed 6 bases, J shed 5 bases, and the junction held 3 bases outside the gene matches. The CDR3 is 12 amino acids. Germline lookup yields CDR1 LGHNA and CDR2 YNFKEQ. The CDR3 DNA reads as TGTGCCAGCAGGGGTAGCGGGGAGACCCAGTACTTC. Translated: CASRGSGETQYF.

This clonotype was seen only a few times. V and J are TRBV7-2 and TRBJ2-1, with TRBD2 matching over 9 bases. Germline V lookup: CDR1 SGHTA, CDR2 FQGNSA. The junction had 16 bases not matched to a gene; V was cut back by 5 bases and J by 5 bases. CDR3 length: 18 amino acids. CDR3 protein: CASSPKGGGGAFHNEQFF. The CDR3 nucleotides are TGTGCCAGCAGCCCCAAGGGGGGCGGGGGGGCCTTCCACAATGAGCAGTTCTTC.

The J gene is TRBJ2-7, the V gene TRBV6-5; 9 positions match TRBD1. With V trimmed by 6 bases and J by 7 bases, 7 bases remained unmatched. The CDR3 has 13 residues. Germline V gene lookup returns CDR1 MNHEY and CDR2 SVGAGI. The CDR3 nucleotides read TGTGCCAGCAGCTCCTACAGGGGGCGTGAGCAGTACTTC. Protein product: CASSSYRGREQYF.

The chain links TRBV3-1 to TRBJ2-5, with 8 bases matching TRBD2. Germline-derived CDR1 and CDR2 are LGHDT and YNNKEL (reference sequence). This CDR3 has 15 residues. V was pared by 0 bases and J by 5 bases, with 5 bases of the junction left unmatched. The CDR3 sequence is CASSQDLASGETQYF. The CDR3 region has the DNA TGTGCCAGCAGCCAAGATCTGGCTAGCGGGGAGACCCAGTACTTC.

The DNA of the CDR3 is TGCGCCAGCAGCTTGCTCGGGGATTTTAGCTATGGCTACACCTTC. This sequence encodes CASSLLGDFSYGYTF. The chain joins TRBV5-1 to TRBJ1-2; D is uncertain. Per the germline V gene, CDR1 is SGHRS and CDR2 is YFSETQ. Trimming stripped 1 base from V and 4 bases from J, with 14 bases between. The length of the CDR3 is 15 residues.

The chain recombines TRBV5-1 with TRBJ2-7; 7 nucleotides line up with TRBD1. CDR1 is SGHRS, CDR2 YFSETQ, per germline. Germline trimming cut 4 bases from V and 1 base from J; bases unmatched to any gene: 11. The CDR3 extends over 16 amino acids. Here the CDR3 reads CASSRIGGVLSYEQYF. Written as DNA, the CDR3 is TGCGCCAGCAGCCGGATAGGGGGCGTCTTATCCTACGAGCAGTACTTC.

This clonotype was picked up a small number of times. The DNA for the CDR3 is TGTGCCAGCGCTTCGGCGGCCTCCACAGATACGCAGTATTTT. Protein product: CASASAASTDTQYF. This chain connects TRBV5-5 to TRBJ2-3; D uncertain. The germline gives CDR1 SGHKS, CDR2 YYEKEE (reference sequence). Between the trimmed V and J ends, which lost 7 bases and 2 bases, there was a span of 14 bases. CDR3 length: 14 amino acids.

This CDR3 reads CASSGTGFDSPLHF. CDR3 DNA: TGTGCCAGCAGCGGGACAGGGTTTGATTCACCCCTCCACTTT. This chain links TRBV7-9 with TRBJ1-6, with 9 bases identical to TRBD1. The CDR3 extends over 14 amino acids. Germline V lookup: CDR1 SEHNR, CDR2 FQNEAQ (reference sequence). The junction had 4 bases not matched to a gene; V was cut back by 5 bases and J by 8 bases.

The V call is TRBV5-1, the J call TRBJ1-2; D unclear. The germline V gene has CDR1 SGHRS and CDR2 YFSETQ. The germline V and J ends were trimmed by 1 base and 0 bases, with 10 bases remaining between them. The CDR3 runs 15 residues. The DNA of the CDR3 is TGCGCCAGCAGCTTGATATCGGAATCTAACTATGGCTACACCTTC. It translates to CASSLISESNYGYTF.